Below, 9 T cell receptor beta chains from the same sample are listed, as sequenced in a study of OX40 agonist ivuxolimab in advanced cancers. Library generation was performed with the immunoSEQ multiplex PCR assay. TCRdb's version of the immuneACCESS table is confined to in-frame rearrangements and falls short of the full clone set. An unresolved V gene accounts for under half of the shortfall where checked; the remainder is of unknown origin. Counted in this sample were 30,000 or so clones; approximately 89% of them appeared once. 26% of the sample belongs to the ten largest clones. This material consisted of CD4+ or CD8+ T cells sorted from blood, taken in a trial of the OX40 agonist ivuxolimab. The origin of the receptors is an adult with an advanced solid tumor such as melanoma, head and neck, liver or kidney cancer.

This clone was found a few times. The chain combines TRBV7-9 with TRBJ1-1, with 7 nucleotides matching TRBD1. Germline V gene data show CDR1 as SEHNR and CDR2 as FQNEAQ (reference sequence). V lost 8 bases and J lost 9; bases outside the gene matches: 9. This CDR3 contains 12 residues. CDR3 nucleotides: TGTGCCAGCTGGGGACAGCACGGAAAAGCTTTCTTT. Residues: CASWGQHGKAFF.

The V gene is TRBV2, the J gene TRBJ1-3; the D is unclear. The CDR3 is 16 residues long. Germline lookup yields CDR1 SNHLY and CDR2 FYNNEI. V was clipped by 4 bases and J by 4 bases, with 17 bases between them. The DNA for the CDR3 is TGTGCCAGCAGTGGGGGTGACATGGCCTCGGGAAACACCATATATTTT. Its protein is CASSGGDMASGNTIYF. Full variable domain (rest looked up from reference TRBV2 and TRBJ1-3): EPEVTQTPSHQVTQMGQEVILRCVPISNHLYFYWYRQILGQKVEFLVSFYNNEISEKSEIFDDQFSVERPDGSNFTLKIRSTKLEDSAMYFCASSGGDMASGNTIYFGEGSWLTVV.

This clone was counted a few times. The CDR3 reads CASSFEYGYTF. CDR3 in DNA: TGTGCCAGCAGCTTCGAGTATGGCTACACCTTC. The chain carries TRBV7-9 and TRBJ1-2; D gene ambiguous. The CDR3 is 11 amino acids. Germline CDR1 SEHNR, CDR2 FQNEAQ (reference sequence). The ends were cut back, 3 bases at V and 5 bases at J, with 4 bases in the middle. Using reference TRBV7-9 and TRBJ1-2 for the parts outside the CDR3, the full variable domain is DTGVSQNPRHKITKRGQNVTFRCDPISEHNRLYWYRQTLGQGPEFLTYFQNEAQLEKSRLLSDRFSAERPKGSFSTLEIQRTEQGDSAMYLCASSFEYGYTFGSGTRLTVV.

J is TRBJ2-3 and V is TRBV7-8, with TRBD2 identical over 8 bases. The CDR3 has 14 residues. Trimming removed 3 bases from V and 4 bases from J; junction bases left unmatched: 3. CDR1 and CDR2 from the germline V gene are SGHVS and FQNEAQ. CDR3 region: CASSLILAADTQYF. CDR3 DNA: TGTGCCAGCAGCTTGATACTAGCGGCAGATACGCAGTATTTT.

V is TRBV4-1 and J is TRBJ2-1, with no clear D. The CDR3 has 16 residues. V shed 4 bases and J shed 1 base, with 14 bases lying between them. Per the germline V gene, CDR1 is MGHRA and CDR2 is YSYEKL. CDR3 nucleotide sequence: TGCGCCAGCAGCCTGACTGTGGCAGCTTCCTACAATGAGCAGTTCTTC. It encodes CASSLTVAASYNEQFF.

The chain is built from TRBV4-1 and TRBJ2-7; D remains unclear. Germline V lookup: CDR1 MGHRA, CDR2 YSYEKL. The CDR3 contains 13 residues. The V end lost 0 bases, the J end lost 6 bases, and 9 bases lay between the germline ends. The CDR3 DNA is TGCGCCAGCAGCCAAGATCGGAATTCCGAGCAGTACTTC. Protein: CASSQDRNSEQYF.

J is TRBJ2-7 and V is TRBV6-1; D unresolved. The CDR3 runs to 14 residues. CDR1 MNHNS and CDR2 SASEGT come from the germline V gene. V was shortened by 5 bases and J by 2 bases, with 13 bases between the two germline ends. This CDR3 reads CASSTPLGAYEQYF. The DNA for the CDR3 is TGTGCCAGCAGTACCCCGCTCGGAGCCTACGAGCAGTACTTC.

The chain employs TRBV28 and TRBJ2-3; 8 bases agree with TRBD1. J was trimmed by 3 bases and V by 0 bases; bases with no gene match: 5. Germline CDR1 reads MDHEN; CDR2 reads SYDVKM. The CDR3 totals 16 residues. The CDR3 nucleotides are TGTGCCAGCAGTTTATGGGACAGGGAAAAAACAGATACGCAGTATTTT. Translating gives CASSLWDREKTDTQYF.

The chain joins TRBV27 to TRBJ2-5; TRBD1 aligns across 7 bases. With V trimmed by 2 bases and J by 5 bases, 8 bases remained unmatched. The germline CDR1 and CDR2 sequences are MNHEY and SMNVEV (reference sequence). The CDR3 extends over 15 amino acids. The CDR3 region is CASSLGAGGYETQYF. For the CDR3, the DNA is TGTGCCAGCAGTTTAGGGGCAGGGGGTTACGAGACCCAGTACTTC.